These 17 T cell receptor beta chains were sequenced from one sample in a study of Ad26.COV2.S vaccination and SARS-CoV-2 variants (dated by TCRdb to about 2021). Libraries were constructed by the immunoSEQ multiplex PCR assay. The table was pulled from immuneACCESS by TCRdb, which kept in-frame rearrangements only. Such tables lose some clones; where checked, under half of the loss comes from unresolved V genes, and the rest has no known cause. The sample records some 370,000 clones, about 80% of which are singletons. The top ten clonotypes cover around 7% of the sample. The meaning of the sample's treatment or condition label: some 20 received Ad26.COV2.S at low or high dose, single or two shots; several received placebo; per-sample allocation not given. Repertoires of vaccine and placebo recipients were sequenced from samples taken on day 63 after the first injection. The sample in question was peripheral blood, obtained in a trial of Ad26.COV2.S vaccine versus placebo. The receptors originated from a person between 18 and 60 years old who received the Ad26.COV2.S COVID-19 vaccine or a placebo.

The genes are TRBV7-9 and TRBJ2-5; D might be TRBD1 (5 bases). Germline CDR1 and CDR2: SEHNR and FQNEAQ (reference sequence). CDR3 length: 14 residues. Trimming removed 7 bases at V and 3 bases at J, with 15 bases between. The CDR3 nucleotides are TGTGCCAGCAACTCAAAAGGCAGGGAAGAGACCCAGTACTTC. This gives the protein CASNSKGREETQYF.

This clone was recorded a few times. The chain combines TRBV7-9 with TRBJ1-4; no firm D call. This CDR3 contains 11 residues. The germline V gene has CDR1 SEHNR and CDR2 FQNEAQ (reference sequence). V was cut by 3 bases and J by 8 bases, with 4 bases left in between. The CDR3 spells CASSFSEKLFF. The CDR3 bases are TGTGCCAGCAGCTTCTCGGAAAAACTGTTTTTT.

The V gene is TRBV19, the J gene TRBJ2-7; D is uncertain. The CDR3 length is 13 residues. V was trimmed by 10 bases and J by 6 bases, leaving 19 bases between them. CDR1 is LNHDA, CDR2 SQIVND, per germline (reference sequence). The CDR3: CATMGISSAEQYF. CDR3 nucleotide sequence: TGTGCCACCATGGGGATATCGAGTGCCGAGCAGTACTTC.

This chain links TRBV12-3 or TRBV12-4 with TRBJ1-5; D is uncertain. The V end was cut by 7 bases, the J end by 5 bases, with 9 bases between. The CDR3 spans 12 residues. The CDR3 loop reads CASKGSDQPQHF. The CDR3 bases are TGTGCCAGCAAGGGCAGCGATCAGCCCCAGCATTTT.

V and J are TRBV19 and TRBJ1-5; D is uncertain. V dropped 7 bases and J dropped 0 bases, with 16 bases sitting between them. Germline assignment: CDR1 LNHDA and CDR2 SQIVND (reference sequence). This CDR3 has 16 amino acids. The CDR3 region is CASIKGWADSNQPQHF. The CDR3 DNA is TGTGCCAGTATAAAGGGCTGGGCAGATAGCAATCAGCCCCAGCATTTT.

The V call is TRBV7-2, the J call TRBJ1-1; the match to TRBD1 covers 7 bases. The trim removed 1 base at V and 7 bases at J, leaving 6 bases unmatched. Germline V gene data show CDR1 as SGHTA and CDR2 as FQGNSA. The CDR3 extends over 14 amino acids. CDR3 sequence: CASSLGGGGGEAFF. CDR3 DNA: TGTGCCAGCAGCTTAGGAGGGGGCGGAGGTGAAGCTTTCTTT.

This clone was seen once. The rearrangement joins TRBV5-4 to TRBJ2-2; 10 nucleotides agree with TRBD2. This CDR3 is 15 amino acids long. Germline loops: CDR1 SGHNT, CDR2 YYREEE (reference sequence). V shed 4 bases and J 3 bases; nucleotides not matched to a gene: 3. CDR3 sequence (DNA): TGTGCCAGCAGCCCGCTAGCGGGGGACACCGGGGAGCTGTTTTTT. It is translated as CASSPLAGDTGELFF.

The CDR3 reads CASRDRDAPNYGYTF. The CDR3 nucleotides are TGTGCCAGCAGAGACCGGGACGCCCCTAACTATGGCTACACCTTC. The chain has TRBV25-1 and TRBJ1-2, with TRBD1 as a possible D gene (5 bases). The ends were cut back, 6 bases at V and 0 bases at J, with 14 bases in the middle. CDR1 and CDR2 from the germline V gene are MGHDK and SYGVNS. CDR3 length: 15 amino acids.

The genes are TRBV5-1 and TRBJ1-1; no firm D call. The V gene lost 5 bases and the J gene lost 5 bases, with 13 bases spanning the gap. The CDR3 extends over 13 amino acids. Germline V gene data show CDR1 as SGHRS and CDR2 as YFSETQ. As DNA, the CDR3 is TGCGCCAGCAGTGAAAGTCCAAGGACTGAAGCTTTCTTT. Translated, it gives CASSESPRTEAFF.

The chain carries TRBV18 and TRBJ1-6; no clear D. This CDR3 has 13 residues. Trimming took 1 base from V and 7 from J, leaving 5 bases between them. Germline values: CDR1 KGHSH, CDR2 LQKENI. The DNA of the CDR3 is TGTGCCAGCTCACCACAGAGAAATTCACCCCTCCACTTT. This gives the protein CASSPQRNSPLHF.

The V gene is TRBV18, the J gene TRBJ2-5; no reliable D call. The germline V gene has CDR1 KGHSH and CDR2 LQKENI. This CDR3 is built from 13 residues. The germline V and J ends were trimmed by 0 bases and 5 bases, with 7 bases remaining between them. This CDR3 is CASSPPSWETQYF. In DNA form, the CDR3 reads TGTGCCAGCTCACCACCCAGCTGGGAGACCCAGTACTTC.

There are a few counts of this clone. This chain connects TRBV2 to TRBJ1-5; D is possibly TRBD1 (5 bases). The CDR3 loop spans 15 amino acids. With 4 bases removed from V and 8 bases from J, the gap between germline ends came to 18 bases. Per germline, CDR1 SNHLY and CDR2 FYNNEI. CDR3 in amino acids: CASSGEGDGREPQHF. CDR3 nucleotides: TGTGCCAGCAGTGGAGAAGGGGACGGTCGGGAGCCCCAGCATTTT.

This sequence joins TRBV4-1 and TRBJ2-1; tentatively, D is TRBD1 or TRBD2 (5 bases each). The CDR3 length is 16 residues. Germline V gene data show CDR1 as MGHRA and CDR2 as YSYEKL. The V end was cut by 5 bases, the J end by 5 bases, with 19 bases between. The CDR3: CASSFSGTYGNNEQFF. In DNA form, the CDR3 reads TGCGCCAGCAGCTTTTCCGGGACCTACGGGAACAATGAGCAGTTCTTC.

The chain has TRBV11-2 and TRBJ1-3, with D perhaps TRBD1 (5 bases). Trimming took off 1 base at V and 4 bases at J, with 14 bases between the two ends. CDR1 SGHAT and CDR2 FQNNGV come from the germline V gene. The CDR3 is made up of 16 amino acids. CDR3 sequence (DNA): TGTGCCAGCAGCTTAGCGGGCCAGGGAATAGGAAACACCATATATTTT. Protein: CASSLAGQGIGNTIYF.

V is TRBV14 and J is TRBJ2-3, with a tentative D call TRBD1 (5 bases). CDR3 length: 16 residues. Between the trimmed V and J ends, which lost 0 bases and 1 base, there was a span of 11 bases. Germline CDR1 SGHDN, CDR2 FVKESK. CDR3 sequence reads: CASSQDYGAGTDTQYF. The CDR3 region has the DNA TGTGCCAGCAGCCAAGATTATGGGGCTGGCACAGATACGCAGTATTTT.

V is TRBV6-1 and J is TRBJ2-2; D gene uncertain. The CDR3 consists of 14 residues. The V gene lost 2 bases and the J gene lost 6 bases, with 10 bases spanning the gap. Germline V gene sequence: CDR1 MNHNS, CDR2 SASEGT. CDR3 DNA: TGTGCCAGCAGTGAAACCATTGCCTCCGGGGAGCTGTTTTTT. Its translation is CASSETIASGELFF.

V is TRBV6-2 or TRBV6-3 and J is TRBJ2-7; maybe TRBD2 (5 bases). The CDR3 extends over 14 amino acids. The germline CDR1 and CDR2 sequences are MNHEY and SVGEGT. V was cut by 2 bases and J by 7 bases, with 15 bases left in between. This CDR3 is CASSYGGRTKEQYF. The CDR3 DNA reads TGTGCCAGCAGTTACGGAGGTAGGACGAAGGAGCAGTACTTC.